Below, 29 T cell receptor beta chains from the same sample are listed, as sequenced in a study of blood T cell repertoires in COVID-19. Here immunoSEQ multiplex PCR was the method, and the copy in TCRdb shows in-frame clones only, minus some. The repertoire holds about 94,000 clones, with 80% as singletons. The sequenced sample was peripheral blood. The origin of the receptors is a human donor in a cohort sampled during active COVID-19.

The chain is built from TRBV7-6 and TRBJ2-7; 7 bases line up with TRBD1. Trimming cost V 5 bases and J 6 bases; bases outside gene matches: 13. This CDR3 comprises 15 residues. Germline loops: CDR1 SGHVS, CDR2 FNYEAQ. CDR3 loop: CASSPPDRPLLEQYF. CDR3 nucleotide sequence: TGTGCCAGCAGCCCTCCGGACAGGCCCCTTCTCGAGCAGTACTTC.

The chain joins TRBV28 to TRBJ1-3; no clear D. Germline V gene data show CDR1 as MDHEN and CDR2 as SYDVKM. V lost 1 base to trimming and J lost 11 bases, with 15 bases between them. This CDR3 has 14 amino acids. The CDR3 sequence: CASSLLTGTVPIYF. CDR3 coding DNA: TGTGCCAGCAGTTTATTAACGGGTACGGTCCCCATATATTTT.

The rearrangement links TRBV30 to TRBJ1-6, with 8 bases fitting TRBD1. V dropped 0 bases and J dropped 0; count of bases not matched to a gene: 10. From germline, CDR1 is GTSNPN and CDR2 SVGIG (reference sequence). The CDR3 is made up of 19 amino acids. The CDR3 DNA reads TGTGCCTGGAGTGTACGGACAGGGCTCTCGAGCTCCTATAATTCACCCCTCCACTTT. It codes for CAWSVRTGLSSSYNSPLHF.

The chain carries TRBV28 and TRBJ1-1, with D maybe TRBD1 (6 bases). This CDR3 spans 15 amino acids. Germline V gene data show CDR1 as MDHEN and CDR2 as SYDVKM. Trimming removed 5 bases from V and 1 base from J, with 14 bases in between. Here the CDR3 DNA reads TGTGCCAGCAGTCCGACAGGAAGAGGGAACACTGAAGCTTTCTTT. This encodes CASSPTGRGNTEAFF.

The chain has TRBV18 and TRBJ2-4, with 8 bases fitting TRBD2. Losses at the gene ends were 1 base for V and 3 bases for J; bases not matched to a gene: 8. The germline V gene encodes CDR1 KGHSH and CDR2 LQKENI. CDR3 length equals 17 residues. CDR3 sequence (DNA): TGTGCCAGCTCACCACTCGAGACGGGAGGGTTCAAAAACATTCAGTACTTC. Its protein product is CASSPLETGGFKNIQYF.

V and J are TRBV2 and TRBJ2-7; perhaps TRBD2 as D (6 bases). The germline V gene encodes CDR1 SNHLY and CDR2 FYNNEI. The CDR3 is 13 residues long. Between the trimmed V and J ends, which lost 4 bases and 3 bases, there was a span of 10 bases. The DNA of the CDR3 is TGTGCCAGCAGTGCGGGAGCGGTCTACGAGCAGTACTTC. Translation: CASSAGAVYEQYF.

The chain links TRBV5-6 to TRBJ2-3; D perhaps matches TRBD1 (7 bases). The CDR3 covers 16 residues. Trimming took off 4 bases at V and 4 bases at J, with 19 bases between the two ends. Germline V gives CDR1 SGHDT, CDR2 YYEEEE. The DNA of the CDR3 is TGTGCCAGCAGCCTGGACAGGAGCGGGCTGGCAGATACGCAGTATTTT. The encoded protein is CASSLDRSGLADTQYF.

The chain links TRBV4-2 to TRBJ2-7; D may be TRBD2 (5 bases). The CDR3 runs 15 residues. Deletions cut 5 bases from V and 0 bases from J, with 14 bases between. Germline assignment: CDR1 LGHNA and CDR2 YNFKEQ. The CDR3 here is CASSTSDYVSYEQYF. CDR3 sequence (DNA): TGTGCCAGCAGCACCTCCGACTACGTCTCCTACGAGCAGTACTTC.

The CDR3 nucleotides are TGTGCCAGCAGCAGTACGGTGAACACTGAAGCTTTCTTT. Translated, it gives CASSSTVNTEAFF. The chain carries TRBV7-6 and TRBJ1-1; D ambiguous. The length of the CDR3 is 13 residues. Trimming shortened V by 5 bases and J by 0 bases, and 7 bases separated the two germline ends. Germline CDR1 reads SGHVS; CDR2 reads FNYEAQ.

This rearrangement joins TRBV15 to TRBJ2-7; 7 nucleotides agree with TRBD2. Germline assignment: CDR1 LNHNV and CDR2 YYDKDF (reference sequence). Trimming took 1 base from V and 3 from J; bases not matched to a gene: 6. CDR3 length equals 15 residues. Written as DNA, the CDR3 is TGTGCCACCAGCAGAGGGACGGGAGGACTCTACGAGCAGTACTTC. Its translation: CATSRGTGGLYEQYF.

The chain has TRBV10-3 and TRBJ2-2; 9 bases align to TRBD1. Germline values: CDR1 ENHRY, CDR2 SYGVKD. The CDR3 loop spans 16 amino acids. The V and J ends lost 3 bases and 6 bases, in that order; junction bases with no gene match: 8. For the CDR3, the DNA is TGTGCCATCAGTGACCCGGGACAGGGCGCGCCCGGGGAGCTGTTTTTT. This sequence encodes CAISDPGQGAPGELFF.

V is TRBV24-1 and J is TRBJ2-7, with D perhaps matching TRBD1 (6 bases). The CDR3 runs 14 residues. CDR1 KGHDR and CDR2 SFDVKD come from the germline V gene. V lost 4 bases, J lost 7 bases, and 16 bases lay in between. CDR3 sequence: CATSDRSTGREQYF. The CDR3 DNA reads as TGTGCCACCAGTGACCGGTCTACAGGGCGTGAGCAGTACTTC.

The J gene is TRBJ2-7, the V gene TRBV6-2 or TRBV6-3; weak D call: TRBD1 (5 bases). V was shortened by 1 base and J by 2 bases, with 9 bases between the two germline ends. The CDR3 consists of 14 residues. CDR1 MNHEY and CDR2 SVGEGT come from the germline V gene. This chain's CDR3 is CASSYFPGTYEQYF. The CDR3 DNA is TGTGCCAGCAGTTACTTTCCAGGGACCTACGAGCAGTACTTC.

CDR3 loop: CASSLFFPTSGRIHEQFF. The CDR3 DNA follows: TGTGCCAGCAGTTTATTTTTTCCAACTAGCGGGAGAATCCATGAGCAGTTCTTC. The chain carries TRBV27 and TRBJ2-1; the match to TRBD2 covers 11 bases. J gave up 8 bases and V 1 base, and 13 bases lay outside the gene matches. The CDR3 is 18 amino acids. CDR1 and CDR2 (germline): MNHEY, SMNVEV (reference sequence).

The chain has TRBV30 and TRBJ2-7; 7 bases are shared with TRBD1. Per the germline V gene, CDR1 is GTSNPN and CDR2 is SVGIG (reference sequence). The CDR3 is 13 residues long. Trimming removed 8 bases from V and 2 bases from J; junction bases left unmatched: 9. CDR3: CARDARGTYEQYF. The CDR3 DNA follows: TGTGCCCGGGACGCCAGGGGGACCTACGAGCAGTACTTC. The full variable domain, with the rest looked up from reference TRBV30 and TRBJ2-7, is SQTIHQWPATLVQPVGSPLSLECTVEGTSNPNLYWYRQAAGRGLQLLFYSVGIGQISSEVPQNLSASRPQDRQFILSSKKLLLSDSGFYLCARDARGTYEQYFGPGTRLTVT.

The chain combines TRBV9 with TRBJ1-1; 7 nucleotides line up with TRBD1. CDR1 is SGDLS, CDR2 YYNGEE, per germline. V shed 0 bases, J shed 2 bases, and the junction held 7 bases outside the gene matches. The CDR3 contains 16 residues. DNA of the CDR3: TGTGCCAGCAGCGTAGCCACAGGGGATTTAAACACTGAAGCTTTCTTT. This codes for CASSVATGDLNTEAFF.

The chain has TRBV10-2 and TRBJ2-4; unclear D gene. The germline gives CDR1 WSHSY, CDR2 SAAADI. The CDR3 extends over 15 amino acids. V was shortened by 7 bases and J by 3 bases, with 16 bases between the two germline ends. The CDR3 coding sequence is TGCGCCAGCATGCGGCTCCACTTGGGCAAAAACATTCAGTACTTC. Amino acids: CASMRLHLGKNIQYF.

The chain joins TRBV7-9 to TRBJ1-1; D is undetermined. Germline values: CDR1 SEHNR, CDR2 FQNEAQ (reference sequence). This CDR3 has 15 residues. Trimming pared 1 base from V and 11 bases from J, leaving 20 bases between. The CDR3 sequence is CASSLVEGARAGAFF. Here the CDR3 DNA reads TGTGCCAGCAGCTTAGTCGAGGGCGCTAGGGCCGGGGCTTTCTTT.

The chain is built from TRBV29-1 and TRBJ1-1; perhaps TRBD1 as D (6 bases). The V end was cut by 2 bases, the J end by 10 bases, with 17 bases between. Germline V gene data show CDR1 as SQVTM and CDR2 as ANQGSEA. This CDR3 contains 13 residues. The CDR3 DNA reads as TGCAGCGTTGAATTCCGACAGGAGCCTCGAGCTTTCTTT. It encodes CSVEFRQEPRAFF.

This clone has only a few counts. This chain connects TRBV7-2 to TRBJ1-5, with a possible D match to TRBD1 (5 bases). CDR3 length: 16 amino acids. The germline V gene encodes CDR1 SGHTA and CDR2 FQGNSA. V gave up 1 base and J gave up 0 bases, with 10 bases separating them. CDR3 DNA sequence: TGTGCCAGCAGCTTAGGGGGGGGTTATAGCAATCAGCCCCAGCATTTT. Its protein is CASSLGGGYSNQPQHF.

V gene TRBV21-1 combines with J gene TRBJ1-2; TRBD1 is the table's D call, not checked against the DNA. TRBV21-1 is a documented pseudogene. The CDR3 loop spans 15 amino acids. In DNA, the CDR3 is TGTGCCAGCAGCCCGCGGACAGGGGCAATAGATGGCTACACCTTC. Encoded protein: CASSPRTGAIDGYTF.

The chain couples TRBV27 to TRBJ2-6, with a possible D match to TRBD1 (5 bases). CDR1 and CDR2 (germline): MNHEY, SMNVEV (reference sequence). Trimming removed 4 bases at V and 3 bases at J, with 13 bases between. CDR3 length: 16 amino acids. CDR3 sequence (DNA): TGTGCCAGCAGTTGGGCCTACAGGCGTGGGGCCAACGTCCTGACTTTC. As protein: CASSWAYRRGANVLTF.

This chain connects TRBV3-1 (or the pseudogene TRBV3-2) to TRBJ1-5; no reliable D call. CDR1 and CDR2 from the germline V gene are LGHDT and YNNKEL (reference sequence). V was trimmed by 1 base and J by 6 bases, leaving 10 bases between them. This CDR3 has 14 residues. This CDR3 reads CASSQGGRGQPQHF. CDR3 nucleotide sequence: TGTGCCAGCAGCCAAGGAGGGCGAGGTCAGCCCCAGCATTTT.

The rearrangement joins TRBV3-1 (or the pseudogene TRBV3-2) to TRBJ1-2; perhaps TRBD1 as D (5 bases). Germline assignment: CDR1 LGHDT and CDR2 YNNKEL (reference sequence). The CDR3 is 14 amino acids. Trimming took off 0 bases at V and 3 bases at J, with 8 bases between the two ends. This CDR3 is CASSQEGTYYGYTF. The CDR3 nucleotides read TGTGCCAGCAGCCAAGAGGGGACTTACTATGGCTACACCTTC.

The CDR3 here is CASSRQGESYGYTF. The CDR3, as DNA: TGTGCCAGCAGTCGGCAGGGGGAGAGCTATGGCTACACCTTC. This chain links TRBV28 with TRBJ1-2; 7 bases are a match to TRBD1. The CDR3 sequence is 14 residues long. Germline CDR1 and CDR2: MDHEN and SYDVKM. After removal of 5 bases from V and 4 bases from J, the junction contained 7 bases not matched to a gene.

V is TRBV11-2 and J is TRBJ2-2, with D possibly matching TRBD2 (6 bases). Germline lookup yields CDR1 SGHAT and CDR2 FQNNGV. V lost 6 bases and J lost 7, with 18 bases in between. The CDR3 sequence is 15 residues long. The CDR3 region has the DNA TGTGCCAGCAGTCGTTTTAGCGGCGGTCACGGGGAGCTGTTTTTT. The encoded protein is CASSRFSGGHGELFF. The variable domain in full, with the rest retrieved from reference TRBV11-2 and TRBJ2-2, is EAGVAQSPRYKIIEKRQSVAFWCNPISGHATLYWYQQILGQGPKLLIQFQNNGVVDDSQLPKDRFSAERLKGVDSTLKIQPAKLEDSAVYLCASSRFSGGHGELFFGEGSRLTVL.

A few counts support this clone. This chain links TRBV4-1 with TRBJ2-7; the match to TRBD1 covers 8 bases. The CDR3 runs to 15 residues. V was pared by 7 bases and J by 5 bases, with 13 bases of the junction left unmatched. Germline V gives CDR1 MGHRA, CDR2 YSYEKL. The DNA of the CDR3 is TGCGCCAGCAAACCTCTGGACAGGGCGGCCCACGAGCAGTACTTC. Residues: CASKPLDRAAHEQYF.

The chain couples TRBV18 to TRBJ2-1; 16 positions agree with TRBD2. Germline CDR1 and CDR2: KGHSH and LQKENI. Trimming at V came to 6 bases and at J to 10 bases, leaving 9 bases not matched to a gene. This CDR3 has 16 amino acids. The CDR3 spells CASSPGTSGRVNEQFF. The CDR3, as DNA: TGTGCCAGCTCGCCCGGGACTAGCGGGAGGGTCAACGAGCAGTTCTTC.

The rearrangement uses TRBV10-3 and TRBJ2-7; D is ambiguous. V lost 0 bases and J 3 bases, leaving 6 bases between the germline ends. The CDR3 consists of 13 residues. Germline-derived CDR1 and CDR2 are ENHRY and SYGVKD. CDR3 nucleotides: TGTGCCATCAGTGAGTCAACAAACTACGAGCAGTACTTC. This gives the protein CAISESTNYEQYF.